A single sample is the source of the 10 T cell receptor beta chains below, sequenced in a study of T-cell memory formation after mild COVID-19. TCRdb re-derived calls from the 5' RACE reads in MiXCR, one entry per CDR3 protein. The repertoire holds 220,000 or so distinct CDR3 sequences, with 9.5% to 10% as singletons. The sequencing input was PBMCs or a T cell subset sorted from them (not recorded which). The receptor set was obtained from a man younger than 35 who had mild COVID-19 (a few samples of this study predate the infection). Cell type and time point are not known.

This rearrangement joins TRBV7-9 to TRBJ1-4, with a tentative D call TRBD1 (6 bases). The length of the CDR3 is 18 residues. V lost 1 base and J 4 bases, leaving 19 bases between the germline ends. Germline V gene sequence: CDR1 SEHNR, CDR2 FQNEAQ (reference sequence). The CDR3 DNA reads as TGTGCCAGCAGCTTAGGCCGATATGCTGGACAGCTTAATGAAAAACTGTTTTTT. Translating it yields CASSLGRYAGQLNEKLFF.

This clonotype came up a few times. The chain couples TRBV5-1 to TRBJ1-5, with 8 bases that match TRBD1. V lost 0 bases and J lost 4; bases outside the gene matches: 9. The CDR3 is made up of 17 amino acids. CDR1 SGHRS and CDR2 YFSETQ come from the germline V gene. DNA for the CDR3: TGCGCCAGCAGCTTGGACCCCGCGACAGGGGAAAATCAGCCCCAGCATTTT. Its protein product is CASSLDPATGENQPQHF.

There are many counts of this clonotype. Written as DNA, the CDR3 is TGTGCCAGCAGCCTCTCATGGGGAGATACGCAGTATTTT. This sequence encodes CASSLSWGDTQYF. The chain uses TRBV7-3 and TRBJ2-3, with unresolved D. Germline V gene data show CDR1 as SGHTA and CDR2 as FQGTGA. CDR3 length equals 13 residues. The V gene lost 5 bases and the J gene lost 5 bases, with 11 bases spanning the gap.

V is TRBV2 and J is TRBJ2-1; no reliable D call. Germline CDR1 SNHLY, CDR2 FYNNEI. This CDR3 is built from 17 residues. V was pared by 1 base and J by 6 bases, with 19 bases between. CDR3 amino acids: CASSEVGSLVQSNEQFF. Written as DNA, the CDR3 is TGTGCCAGCAGTGAAGTGGGAAGTCTGGTACAGTCCAATGAGCAGTTCTTC.

This clonotype was observed a few times. V and J are TRBV7-3 and TRBJ2-1, with 10 nucleotides matching TRBD2. CDR1 and CDR2 from the germline V gene are SGHTA and FQGTGA. V lost 3 bases to trimming and J lost 13 bases; unmatched junction nucleotides: 6. CDR3 length equals 13 residues. The CDR3, as DNA: TGTGCCAGCAGCTTCAAGACTAGCGGGCCACAGTTCTTC. Protein sequence: CASSFKTSGPQFF.

The chain carries TRBV7-9 and TRBJ2-5; possibly TRBD1 for D (6 bases). Trimming shortened V by 6 bases and J by 0 bases, and 11 bases separated the two germline ends. Germline CDR1 is SEHNR and CDR2 is FQNEAQ (reference sequence). The CDR3 has 14 amino acids. In nucleotides, the CDR3 is TGTGCCAGCAGACATGACAGGAACCAAGAGACCCAGTACTTC. Translating gives CASRHDRNQETQYF.

This clonotype was seen a handful of times. The V call is TRBV20-1, the J call TRBJ2-6; D may match TRBD1 or TRBD2 (7 bases each). V dropped 6 bases and J dropped 1 base, with 10 bases sitting between them. The CDR3 loop spans 14 amino acids. Germline-derived CDR1 and CDR2 are DFQATT and SNEGSKA (reference sequence). CDR3 sequence reads: CSAQGGSGANVLTF. The DNA for the CDR3 is TGCAGTGCGCAGGGGGGGTCTGGGGCCAACGTCCTGACTTTC.

This clonotype was counted ten times or more. The chain carries TRBV19 and TRBJ2-5, with 7 bases lining up with TRBD2. Losses at the gene ends were 7 bases for V and 5 bases for J; bases not matched to a gene: 10. The CDR3 has 14 amino acids. The germline CDR1 and CDR2 sequences are LNHDA and SQIVND (reference sequence). CDR3 coding DNA: TGTGCCAGTAAGAGGGACTCCGGGAGGGAGACCCAGTACTTC. It encodes CASKRDSGRETQYF.

This clonotype was seen at least ten times. The V gene is TRBV29-1, the J gene TRBJ2-3; D not resolved. The CDR3 is 13 residues long. V lost 0 bases and J lost 6, with 10 bases in between. Per the germline V gene, CDR1 is SQVTM and CDR2 is ANQGSEA. CDR3 bases: TGCAGCGTTGAAGAAACCCATTTGGATACGCAGTATTTT. It codes for CSVEETHLDTQYF.

The chain combines TRBV5-1 with TRBJ2-5, with TRBD2 matching over 9 bases. This CDR3 comprises 15 residues. V trimming: 2 bases; J trimming: 2 bases; junction bases outside the gene matches: 4. Germline values: CDR1 SGHRS, CDR2 YFSETQ. CDR3 nucleotides: TGCGCCAGCAGCTTCAGCGGGGGGCCTCAAGAGACCCAGTACTTC. Protein product: CASSFSGGPQETQYF.